This T cell receptor (beta chain) stems from a study of blood T cells in healthy people across ages. Every sample had a minimum of 6.5 million PBMCs isolated. Points on this clonotype: Antigen specificity is unknown.

The use of a sample-barcoded 5' primer and a J-beta primer mix characterized a second PCR of roughly 6 to 11 cycles. Each cDNA molecule, via a template-switch adaptor with 12 random nucleotides, was tagged. TCRdb reanalysed the 5' RACE reads using MiXCR and keeps one entry per CDR3 protein. The sample consists of roughly 800,000 distinct CDR3 sequences, 55% to 70% of them appearing once. Findings of the study overall: Fewer expanded clones and more diversity marked long-lived versus aged donors. The lack of PBMC sorting stopped any conclusive naive versus antigen-experienced comparison.

The CDR3 covers 14 residues. Germline CDR1 DFQATT, CDR2 SNEGSKA (reference sequence). The ends were cut back, 0 bases at V and 6 bases at J, with 12 bases in the middle. The sequenced sample consisted of blood. J is TRBJ2-1 and V is TRBV20-1; a weak D match, TRBD2 (5 bases). The clonotype was recovered from a man aged 25-45 years in good health. CDR3 residues: CSARDGSRVNEQFF. The CDR3 DNA is TGCAGTGCTAGAGATGGGTCGAGGGTCAATGAGCAGTTCTTC.